Presented here are 28 T cell receptor beta chains from one specimen sequenced in a study. TCRdb reprocessed the 5' RACE reads via MiXCR and lists one record per CDR3 protein. Among over 8,000 distinct CDR3 sequences listed, roughly 34% were seen once. Tregs were sorted as CD4+CD25+CD127-/low cells. The sample consisted of Tregs sorted from blood. The receptors stem from a female donor with breast cancer.

The chain combines TRBV2 with TRBJ1-1, with D unresolved. The V gene's germline CDR1 is SNHLY and CDR2 FYNNEI. V was cut by 4 bases and J by 0 bases, with 3 bases left in between. The length of the CDR3 is 12 residues. As DNA, the CDR3 is TGTGCCAGCAGTGGAATGAACACTGAAGCTTTCTTT. Amino acid sequence: CASSGMNTEAFF.

This clonotype appeared a few times. This rearrangement joins TRBV27 to TRBJ2-7; D is unclear. The V and J ends lost 8 bases and 3 bases respectively, with 11 bases between them. The CDR3 spans 12 residues. Germline V gene lookup returns CDR1 MNHEY and CDR2 SMNVEV (reference sequence). The CDR3 nucleotides are TGTGCCAGCGGAAGAGCAGGCTACGAGCAGTACGTC. Translated: CASGRAGYEQYV.

By share, this clonotype ranks as medium-sized (0.01 to 0.1%). This rearrangement joins TRBV5-6 to TRBJ2-1; perhaps TRBD2 as D (6 bases). The CDR3 has 15 amino acids. The V gene's germline CDR1 is SGHDT and CDR2 YYEEEE. V lost 4 bases, J lost 6 bases, and 17 bases lay in between. The CDR3 loop is CASSQPTGTPNEQFF. The CDR3 nucleotides are TGTGCCAGCAGCCAACCTACCGGGACTCCCAATGAGCAGTTCTTC. The variable domain in full, completed from reference TRBV5-6 and TRBJ2-1, reads DAGVTQSPTHLIKTRGQQVTLRCSPKSGHDTVSWYQQALGQGPQFIFQYYEEEERQRGNFPDRFSGHQFPNYSSELNVNALLLGDSALYLCASSQPTGTPNEQFFGPGTRLTVL.

About this clonotype itself: Since no conserved phenylalanine or tryptophan closes the CDR3, a read error is the likely cause. J is TRBJ1-6 and V is TRBV7-8; D unclear. The germline CDR1 and CDR2 sequences are SGHVS and FQNEAQ. CDR3 size: 14 residues. V shed 1 base and J shed 6 bases, with 7 bases lying between them. The CDR3 sequence: CASSLGQSNSPLHS. The CDR3 DNA is TGTGCCAGCAGCTTAGGGCAAAGTAATTCACCCCTCCACTCT.

This clonotype showed up just a few times. The chain is built from TRBV11-2 and TRBJ1-1, with TRBD1 identical over 7 bases. V shed 5 bases and J 2 bases; nucleotides not matched to a gene: 5. Looked up from germline, CDR1 is SGHAT and CDR2 is FQNNGV. This CDR3 has 14 amino acids. The CDR3 sequence is CASSRGTANTEAFF. The CDR3 DNA sequence: TGTGCCAGCAGCCGCGGGACAGCTAACACTGAAGCTTTCTTT.

V gene TRBV20-1 combines with J gene TRBJ2-5, with D unclear. Trimming removed 1 base at V and 6 bases at J, with 12 bases between. CDR1 is DFQATT, CDR2 SNEGSKA, per germline (reference sequence). This CDR3 region has 13 residues. CDR3 amino acids: CSARGSIIKTQYF. In nucleotides, the CDR3 is TGCAGTGCTAGAGGGTCTATTATCAAGACCCAGTACTTC.

J is TRBJ1-6 and V is TRBV10-3, with a tentative D call TRBD1 (5 bases). V was pared by 6 bases and J by 9 bases, with 15 bases between. The CDR3 is 14 amino acids. CDR1 and CDR2 from the germline V gene are ENHRY and SYGVKD. The CDR3 spells CAIRTDTNGSPLHF. The DNA of the CDR3 is TGTGCCATCAGGACGGACACAAACGGTTCACCCCTCCACTTT.

This clonotype was observed a handful of times. The chain recombines TRBV20-1 with TRBJ1-5; possible D gene TRBD1, 6 bases. V was pared by 7 bases and J by 6 bases, with 13 bases between. Germline values: CDR1 DFQATT, CDR2 SNEGSKA (reference sequence). The CDR3 is 12 residues long. CDR3 loop: CSVQGLGQPQHF. The DNA for the CDR3 is TGCAGTGTCCAGGGGTTGGGTCAGCCCCAGCATTTT.

This clonotype has just a few counts. The J gene is TRBJ2-1, the V gene TRBV5-4; 12 nucleotides line up with TRBD2. This CDR3 has 16 residues. V was clipped by 4 bases and J by 10 bases; unmatched bases: 12. Germline V lookup: CDR1 SGHNT, CDR2 YYREEE (reference sequence). The CDR3 here is CASSLPPSGRAREQFF. The CDR3 region has the DNA TGTGCCAGCAGCCTACCTCCTAGCGGGAGGGCCCGCGAGCAGTTCTTC.

About this clonotype: At one end the junction does not follow the germline gene, possibly because of a read error. The V gene is TRBV6-5, the J gene TRBJ2-5, with 12 bases fitting TRBD1. Germline values: CDR1 MNHEY, CDR2 SVGAGI. The CDR3 spans 17 residues. The CDR3: CACSSGTGGELVETQYF. In DNA, the CDR3 is TGTGCCTGCAGTTCCGGGACAGGGGGCGAATTAGTGGAGACCCAGTACTTC.

This clonotype was seen a single time. A much larger clone differs by one base, so this may be a read error. The chain links TRBV20-1 to TRBJ2-2; the D gene could be TRBD1 or TRBD2 (6 bases each). The CDR3 runs to 15 residues. CDR1 and CDR2 (germline): DFQATT, SNEGSKA (reference sequence). This chain's CDR3 is CSARDGRGDTGELSF. The CDR3 DNA follows: TGCAGTGCTAGAGATGGCCGCGGGGACACCGGGGAGCTGTCTTTT.

This clonotype rates as medium-sized. The chain carries TRBV10-3 and TRBJ2-7; TRBD2 matches 9 bases. Germline V lookup: CDR1 ENHRY, CDR2 SYGVKD. Trimming removed 4 bases from V and 6 bases from J; junction bases left unmatched: 7. The CDR3 sequence is 14 residues long. This CDR3 is CAISGSSGNIEQYF. CDR3 DNA sequence: TGTGCCATCAGTGGTTCTAGCGGGAACATCGAGCAGTACTTC.

This sequence joins TRBV7-9 and TRBJ2-1, with D unclear. The CDR3 sequence is 11 residues long. Per the germline V gene, CDR1 is SEHNR and CDR2 is FQNEAQ (reference sequence). V lost 6 bases, J lost 12 bases, and 12 bases lay in between. CDR3 in DNA: TGTGCCAGCAGTTTAAAATCCCGGCAGTTCTTC. This encodes CASSLKSRQFF. The variable domain in full, with the rest retrieved from reference TRBV7-9 and TRBJ2-1, is DTGVSQNPRHKITKRGQNVTFRCDPISEHNRLYWYRQTLGQGPEFLTYFQNEAQLEKSRLLSDRFSAERPKGSFSTLEIQRTEQGDSAMYLCASSLKSRQFFGPGTRLTVL.

The sample holds a few counts of this clonotype. The rearrangement links TRBV7-8 to TRBJ2-1, with D perhaps matching TRBD2 (6 bases). The CDR3 extends over 12 amino acids. The V and J ends lost 5 bases and 8 bases respectively, with 10 bases between them. CDR1 and CDR2 from the germline V gene are SGHVS and FQNEAQ. CDR3 residues: CASSLSGHEQFF. For the CDR3, the DNA is TGTGCCAGCAGCCTTAGCGGCCATGAGCAGTTCTTC. The full variable domain, rest sourced from reference TRBV7-8 and TRBJ2-1, is GAGVSQSPRYKVAKRGQDVALRCDPISGHVSLFWYQQALGQGPEFLTYFQNEAQLDKSGLPSDRFFAERPEGSVSTLKIQRTQQEDSAVYLCASSLSGHEQFFGPGTRLTVL.

This clonotype showed up just a few times. A much more abundant neighbour one base away suggests this may be a read error. This sequence joins TRBV20-1 and TRBJ2-7; TRBD2 matches at 14 bases. The CDR3 has 14 residues. CDR1 is DFQATT and CDR2 is SNEGSKA in the germline V gene (reference sequence). CDR3 amino acids: CSAGRGTSGSERYF. For the CDR3, the DNA is TGCAGTGCGGGGCGGGGGACTAGCGGGAGCGAGCGGTACTTC.

CDR3 nucleotides: TGCAGTGCTAGTGTCAGGTCCTATAATTCACCCCTCCACTTT. This sequence encodes CSASVRSYNSPLHF. The V and J genes are TRBV20-1 and TRBJ1-6; D remains unclear. This CDR3 region has 14 residues. With 3 bases removed from V and 1 base from J, the gap between germline ends came to 7 bases. Germline V gene data show CDR1 as DFQATT and CDR2 as SNEGSKA (reference sequence).

About this clonotype: It may be a read error: a sequence one base away is much more abundant. The chain joins TRBV5-6 to TRBJ2-2; a weak D match, TRBD1 (6 bases). The germline gives CDR1 SGHDT, CDR2 YYEEEE. The CDR3 is 15 residues long. CDR3 in amino acids: CASSLQQGRAGELIF. CDR3 coding DNA: TGTGCCAGCAGCTTGCAACAGGGTCGTGCCGGGGAGCTGATTTTT.

As for this clonotype: At one end the junction does not follow the germline gene, possibly because of a read error. The chain links TRBV20-1 to TRBJ2-2; TRBD2 aligns across 10 bases. The CDR3 spans 14 residues. Germline CDR1 and CDR2: DFQATT and SNEGSKA (reference sequence). The CDR3 DNA is TGCAGTGCCCCTAGCGGGAGAGTCACCGGGGAGCTGCTTTTT. The encoded protein is CSAPSGRVTGELLF.

This clonotype rates as medium-sized (0.01 to 0.1%). The chain uses TRBV2 and TRBJ2-4; D possibly corresponds to TRBD1 (6 bases). Germline V lookup: CDR1 SNHLY, CDR2 FYNNEI. Deletions cut 5 bases from V and 7 bases from J, with 12 bases between. The CDR3 is 13 residues long. In nucleotides, the CDR3 is TGTGCCAGCAGTTTGGGGGCCGAGAACATTCAGTACTTC. Its translation: CASSLGAENIQYF.

This clonotype ranks as medium-sized. This chain connects TRBV20-1 to TRBJ2-7, with D perhaps matching TRBD2 (6 bases). The CDR3 has 13 amino acids. The V end was cut by 3 bases, the J end by 3 bases, with 12 bases between. CDR1 and CDR2 from the germline V gene are DFQATT and SNEGSKA (reference sequence). Here the CDR3 reads CSARAGLLYEQYF. In DNA form, the CDR3 reads TGCAGTGCTAGGGCGGGGCTACTCTACGAGCAGTACTTC.

This clonotype is labeled medium-sized. The chain recombines TRBV20-1 with TRBJ2-5, with TRBD2 matching 9 bases. Trimming at V came to 8 bases and at J to 4 bases, leaving 5 bases not matched to a gene. The CDR3 has 12 amino acids. The germline gives CDR1 DFQATT, CDR2 SNEGSKA (reference sequence). The CDR3 protein is CSSTRGGETQYF. The CDR3 bases are TGCAGTTCCACGCGGGGGGGAGAGACCCAGTACTTC.

Relative to its sample, this clonotype is medium-sized. This sequence joins TRBV4-2 and TRBJ1-6; possible D gene TRBD1, 5 bases. CDR1 and CDR2 from the germline V gene are LGHNA and YNFKEQ. The V and J ends lost 0 bases and 7 bases respectively, with 10 bases between them. This CDR3 has 15 residues. CDR3 DNA: TGTGCCAGCAGCCAAGAAGGGACGAAGAATTCACCCCTCCACTTT. Its translation is CASSQEGTKNSPLHF.

This clonotype was seen more than once but under ten times. The chain has TRBV19 and TRBJ1-5; D is ambiguous. The CDR3 totals 15 residues. V lost 10 bases, J lost 2 bases, and 18 bases lay in between. Germline values: CDR1 LNHDA, CDR2 SQIVND (reference sequence). DNA for the CDR3: TGTGCCACCAACCCCGGGGATTCAGGCAATCAGCCCCAGCATTTT. Translation gives CATNPGDSGNQPQHF.

This clonotype was counted only a few times. V and J are TRBV24-1 and TRBJ1-5, with 8 positions matching TRBD1. The germline CDR1 and CDR2 sequences are KGHDR and SFDVKD. The CDR3 sequence is 15 residues long. After removal of 3 bases from V and 5 bases from J, the junction contained 5 bases not matched to a gene. The CDR3 sequence is CATSDPGTGHQPQHF. The CDR3, as DNA: TGTGCCACCAGTGATCCGGGGACAGGTCATCAGCCCCAGCATTTT.

By share, this clonotype ranks as medium-sized (0.01 to 0.1%). V and J are TRBV30 and TRBJ1-5; D is unclear. The CDR3 is 14 amino acids. Germline V gene lookup returns CDR1 GTSNPN and CDR2 SVGIG (reference sequence). Trimming cost V 4 bases and J 0 bases, with 10 bases left between them. This CDR3 is CAWTPGFSNQPQHF. The DNA of the CDR3 is TGTGCCTGGACGCCGGGATTTAGCAATCAGCCCCAGCATTTT.

V is TRBV4-1 and J is TRBJ2-1, with 15 bases lining up with TRBD2. This CDR3 region has 19 residues. With 3 bases clipped from V and 5 bases from J, the junction kept 11 bases outside the gene matches. Germline CDR1 MGHRA, CDR2 YSYEKL. The CDR3 DNA is TGCGCCAGCAGCCACCCAGGACTAGCGGGAGGGCCTCAGAACAATGAGCAGTTCTTC. Protein product: CASSHPGLAGGPQNNEQFF.

V is TRBV5-6 and J is TRBJ2-3; TRBD1 agrees at 7 bases. Trimming at V came to 2 bases and at J to 1 base, leaving 1 base not matched to a gene. This CDR3 region has 14 residues. Germline assignment: CDR1 SGHDT and CDR2 YYEEEE. The CDR3 DNA follows: TGTGCCAGCAGCTTTACAGGGGGCACAGATACGCAGTATTTT. Translated, it gives CASSFTGGTDTQYF.

This clonotype has more than one count but fewer than ten. This CDR3 is CASSPGTGGFSGELFF. CDR3 DNA sequence: TGTGCCAGCAGCCCTGGGACCGGAGGGTTCTCCGGGGAGCTGTTTTTT. The chain carries TRBV3-1 and TRBJ2-2; D may be TRBD2 (6 bases). Germline V lookup: CDR1 LGHDT, CDR2 YNNKEL (reference sequence). Between the trimmed V and J ends, which lost 4 bases and 6 bases, there was a span of 18 bases. There are 16 residues in the CDR3.